These T cell receptor beta chains were read from a single sample in a study of T cell responses to AZD1222 COVID-19 vaccine. Generated by immunoSEQ multiplex PCR, the TCRdb table keeps only in-frame clones and is missing some. The sample contains around 120,000 clones, about 90% of which appear only once. The sequencing here drew on peripheral blood, taken on day 0 of MenACWY control vaccination. The receptors here all came from an adult in good health. The CDR3 runs from the conserved cysteine through the conserved F or W. The D gene is left open where the match is weak. Some rows mark clone size as missing; the rest say once, few, many or name a class of expanded clone.

v_gene	j_gene	d_gene	abundance	CDR3nt	CDR3aa
TRBV28	TRBJ2-7	.	.	TGTGCCAGCAGTTTAGGAGGCTCCCGGGGCTACGAGCAGTACTTC	CASSLGGSRGYEQYF
TRBV11-2	TRBJ2-2	.	.	TGTGCCAGCAGCTTATTGGTAGGGTTCGACACCGGGGAGCTGTTTTTT	CASSLLVGFDTGELFF
TRBV27	TRBJ2-3	.	.	TGTGCCAGCAGTACCACAGCCGATACGCAGTATTTT	CASSTTADTQYF
TRBV20-1	TRBJ2-5	.	.	TGCAGTGCTCCGAGAGGCGAGACCCAGTACTTC	CSAPRGETQYF
TRBV5-1	TRBJ1-6	.	once	TGCGCCAGCAGTGAAGTCGCAAATTCACCCCTCCACTTT	CASSEVANSPLHF
TRBV11-2	TRBJ2-7	.	.	TGTGCCAGCAGTTTAATCGGACGGTACTCCTACGAGCAGTACTTC	CASSLIGRYSYEQYF
TRBV9	TRBJ1-2	.	.	TGTGCCAGCAGCGAGACAGGTGGAGGCTACACCTTC	CASSETGGGYTF
TRBV7-9	TRBJ2-5	.	.	TGTGCCAGCAGCCCTCGGTCGTTATTGGAGACCCAGTACTTC	CASSPRSLLETQYF
TRBV6-1	TRBJ1-3	TRBD1	once	TGTGCCAGCAGTGAAACAGGGGCATTAGCTGGAAACACCATATATTTT	CASSETGALAGNTIYF
TRBV9	TRBJ2-7	TRBD2	.	TGTGCCAGCAGCGCTGGGGGAGGGGCGGGACGGATCTACGAGCAGTACTTC	CASSAGGGAGRIYEQYF
TRBV3-1/TRBV3-2	TRBJ2-3	TRBD2	.	TGTGCCAGCACCGCAGCGGGACTCGCAGATACGCAGTATTTT	CASTAAGLADTQYF
TRBV5-1	TRBJ2-3	TRBD2	.	TGCGCCAGCAGCTTGGCTCGCGGGAGGGGAGATACGCAGTATTTT	CASSLARGRGDTQYF
TRBV10-3	TRBJ2-7	TRBD2	.	TGTGCCATCAGTGCGACTAGCGGGAGTGTCGACGAGCAGTACTTC	CAISATSGSVDEQYF
TRBV27	TRBJ2-7	.	.	TGTGCCAGCAGCAGAGGCGAGGGAGTTGGGCAGTACTTC	CASSRGEGVGQYF
TRBV19	TRBJ1-5	TRBD1	.	TGTGCCAGTAGGGGGACAGGGGTTCAGCCCCAGCATTTT	CASRGTGVQPQHF
TRBV2	TRBJ1-2	.	.	TGTGCCAGCAGTGCAGAGAACCTCTATGGCTACACCTTC	CASSAENLYGYTF
TRBV4-1	TRBJ1-4	.	few	TGCGCCAGCAGCCAAGGTGAGGGGGATGATGAAAAACTGTTTTTT	CASSQGEGDDEKLFF
TRBV7-9	TRBJ2-1	TRBD2	.	TGTGCCAGCAGCTTGCCCCTTGGGACTAGCGTTTACAATGAGCAGTTCTTC	CASSLPLGTSVYNEQFF
TRBV11-2	TRBJ2-5	TRBD2	few	TGTGCCAGCAGCGGGAGCGGGAGGGCCTTTCGAGAGACCCAGTACTTC	CASSGSGRAFRETQYF
TRBV28	TRBJ1-2	TRBD1	.	TGTGCCAGCGACATGTCCGGGACAGGGGGGTTATATGGCTACACCTTC	CASDMSGTGGLYGYTF
TRBV6-5	TRBJ2-7	TRBD1	.	TGTGCCAGCTCACTTCCGGGACAGGTGCCCGAGCAGTACTTC	CASSLPGQVPEQYF
TRBV28	TRBJ2-7	.	.	TGTGCCAGCAGTTTATGGGGCCGGTCTCCTTCTTACGAGCAGTACTTC	CASSLWGRSPSYEQYF
TRBV6-6	TRBJ1-1	.	.	TGTGCCAGCAGTCCTCCAGAGAACACTGAAGCTTTCTTT	CASSPPENTEAFF
TRBV27	TRBJ2-7	TRBD1	.	TGTGCCAGCAGTAGACAGGGGGCTTTTGGAGAGCAGTACTTC	CASSRQGAFGEQYF
TRBV6-5	TRBJ2-2	.	.	TGTGCCAGCAGTTATAGGACGGCCAAGGCCGGGGAGCTGTTTTTT	CASSYRTAKAGELFF
TRBV5-4	TRBJ1-2	TRBD1	.	TGTGCCAGCAGCCAGGGACAGTCAGTCGGCTACACCTTC	CASSQGQSVGYTF
TRBV12-3/TRBV12-4	TRBJ1-2	.	.	TGTGCCAGCACCCTCGACGGGCTCTATGGTTACACCTTC	CASTLDGLYGYTF
TRBV23-1	TRBJ1-4	.	few	TGCGCCAGCGGCCGGGGATTCGATGAAAAACTGTTTTTT	CASGRGFDEKLFF
TRBV11-2	TRBJ2-7	TRBD2	.	TGTGCCAGCAGCTTAGTTCCGGGACTAGTCCCCTACGAGCAGTACTTC	CASSLVPGLVPYEQYF
TRBV9	TRBJ1-3	.	.	TGTGCCAGCAGCGTTTCTGGAAACACCATATATTTT	CASSVSGNTIYF
TRBV28	TRBJ1-2	TRBD1	.	TGTGCCAGCAGTTTGCAGGGGGCGGGCTATGGCTACACCTTC	CASSLQGAGYGYTF
TRBV4-1	TRBJ2-3	.	.	TGCGCCAGCAGCCCAGGCATGCGGGATACGCAGTATTTT	CASSPGMRDTQYF
TRBV2	TRBJ1-6	TRBD1	.	TGTGCCAGCAGCCAAGGACAGGGATTTTCACCCCTCCACTTT	CASSQGQGFSPLHF
TRBV24-1	TRBJ2-2	TRBD2	.	TGTGCCACCAGTGATTTGCAGTGGCGGAATAGCGGGACTACGAACACCGGGGAGCTGTTTTTT	CATSDLQWRNSGTTNTGELFF
TRBV30	TRBJ1-4	.	.	TGTGCCTGGAGAGCCAAAACAGGCGTCGGAGAAAAACTGTTTTTT	CAWRAKTGVGEKLFF
TRBV6-4	TRBJ1-1	TRBD1	.	TGTGCCCCCGGGGGACAGGGGGTTGTGGGCACTGAAGCTTTCTTT	CAPGGQGVVGTEAFF
TRBV28	TRBJ2-7	.	.	TGTGCCAGCAGTTCCCCGGCCTTGGGCAGTATCTCCTACGAGCAGTACTTC	CASSSPALGSISYEQYF
TRBV18	TRBJ2-2	TRBD2	.	TGTGCCAGCTCACCATTCACTAGCGGGACGAACACCGGGGAGCTGTTTTTT	CASSPFTSGTNTGELFF
TRBV12-3/TRBV12-4	TRBJ1-6	.	.	TGTGCCAGCAGACGGGCCCTCATTTCACCCCTCCACTTT	CASRRALISPLHF
TRBV2	TRBJ2-1	TRBD2	.	TGTGCCAGCGGGGTAGCGGGAGTAAATGAGCAGTTCTTC	CASGVAGVNEQFF
TRBV5-1	TRBJ1-5	.	.	TGCGCCAGCAGCTTGTCGGCAGGGGAACAGCCCCAGCATTTT	CASSLSAGEQPQHF
TRBV5-6	TRBJ1-3	.	.	TGTGCCAGCAGACGATGGGGCTCTGGAAACACCATATATTTT	CASRRWGSGNTIYF
TRBV15	TRBJ2-5	.	.	TGTGCCACCAGCTATCTACTAGGAGAGACCCAGTACTTC	CATSYLLGETQYF
TRBV2	TRBJ2-7	TRBD2	.	TGTGCCAGCAGTACCCGGACTAGCGGGTTATACGAGCAGTACTTC	CASSTRTSGLYEQYF
TRBV11-2	TRBJ1-3	.	.	TGTGCCAGCAGCTTAACTGGCCCAGCCTCCTCCATATATTTT	CASSLTGPASSIYF
TRBV5-5	TRBJ1-5	.	medium-sized	TGTGCCAGCAGCCGGGGACCGAAAGAACGTCAGCCCCAGCATTTT	CASSRGPKERQPQHF
TRBV5-1	TRBJ2-3	.	.	TGCGCCAGCAGCTTGAATCGGGGAGGCGATACGCAGTATTTT	CASSLNRGGDTQYF
TRBV5-4	TRBJ2-7	.	.	TGTGCCAGCAGCTTACAGGGCTCCTACGAGCAGTACTTC	CASSLQGSYEQYF
TRBV2	TRBJ2-2	TRBD2	.	TGTGCCAGCAGGGTTAGCGGGAGGAACACCGGGGAGCTGTTTTTT	CASRVSGRNTGELFF
TRBV27	TRBJ2-5	TRBD1	once	TGTGCCAGCAGACAATCCGGGACAGGGGGTCGGGAGACCCAGTACTTC	CASRQSGTGGRETQYF
TRBV27	TRBJ2-3	.	.	TGTGCCAGCAGTTTATTAGAGGGGGGGGCAGATACGCAGTATTTT	CASSLLEGGADTQYF
TRBV6-5	TRBJ1-4	TRBD1	.	TGTGCCAGCAGAAGGGGACAGGGGCTTAATGAAAAACTGTTTTTT	CASRRGQGLNEKLFF
TRBV4-1	TRBJ2-6	.	once	TGCGCCAGCAGCCACGTCGCCCCGGGGGCGGGAGGGGCCAACGTCCTGACTTTC	CASSHVAPGAGGANVLTF